The 10 T cell receptor beta chains listed next were all sequenced from one sample in a study of glioma-infiltrating T cells (dated by TCRdb to about 2016). TCRdb shows the sequencer as Illumina MiSeq. The iRepertoire nested amplicon-rescue multiplex PCR (arm-PCR) platform was used to amplify TCR alpha and beta CDR3 regions from RNA. Using fastp at Q25 and MiXCR, TCRdb reprocessed the public reads and kept productive beta chains. When rows share a CDR3 protein, they turn into one entry using the most common DNA and genes. The sample data list about 3,900 distinct CDR3 sequences, and around a third of these were observed just once. The top ten constitute roughly 24% of the sample. Input material: glioma tissue, nonneoplastic brain tissue, or PBMCs (not recorded which). These TCRs come from a human donor with low-grade glioma or glioblastoma, undergoing nonglioma brain surgery, or in good health (not recorded which).

This clonotype is large (0.1 to 1%). The chain links TRBV7-3 to TRBJ1-1, with D unclear. The CDR3 is 13 amino acids. CDR1 and CDR2 (germline): SGHTA, FQGTGA. V lost 4 bases to trimming and J lost 1 base, with 7 bases between them. CDR3 amino acids: CASSSDTNTEAFF. CDR3 DNA: TGTGCCAGCAGCTCCGACACGAACACTGAAGCTTTCTTT.

This clonotype was seen many times. The chain has TRBV30 and TRBJ2-5; D is undetermined. This CDR3 is 12 amino acids long. Trimming took 3 bases from V and 0 from J, leaving 5 bases between them. Germline CDR1 is GTSNPN and CDR2 is SVGIG (reference sequence). The CDR3 DNA reads TGTGCCTGGAGAGCGTACCAAGAGACCCAGTACTTC. Its translation is CAWRAYQETQYF.

At least ten counts were recorded for this clonotype. The chain has TRBV7-2 and TRBJ1-1, with 7 bases aligning to TRBD1. CDR3 length equals 14 residues. Germline CDR1 is SGHTA and CDR2 is FQGNSA. The V and J ends lost 5 bases and 4 bases, in that order; junction bases with no gene match: 7. The CDR3 coding sequence is TGTGCCAGCAGCATGATTGACAGGGCCACTGAAGCTTTCTTT. Amino acids: CASSMIDRATEAFF.

This clonotype was found a few times. The rearrangement uses TRBV10-3 and TRBJ2-7; 8 positions match TRBD1. Losses at the gene ends were 9 bases for V and 0 bases for J; bases not matched to a gene: 4. The CDR3 contains 13 residues. Germline V gives CDR1 ENHRY, CDR2 SYGVKD. The CDR3 region has the DNA TGTGCCATTGGACAGGGCCACTCCTACGAGCAGTACTTC. Its translation is CAIGQGHSYEQYF.

Comments on this clonotype: This sequence may be a read error, since a much larger clone differs from it by one base. The V gene is TRBV7-9, the J gene TRBJ1-2; 11 bases align to TRBD1. J lost 1 base, V lost 5 bases, and 9 bases had no gene match. The germline V gene has CDR1 SEHNR and CDR2 FQNEAQ (reference sequence). The CDR3 extends over 17 amino acids. The CDR3 region has the DNA TGTGCCAGCAGCCCCTCGGGGACAGGGGGTCTTAACTATGGCTACACCTTC. Residues: CASSPSGTGGLNYGYTF.

V gene TRBV4-2 combines with J gene TRBJ2-1; the match to TRBD2 covers 7 bases. This CDR3 region has 16 residues. CDR1 and CDR2 (germline): LGHNA, YNFKEQ. CDR3 sequence: CVSSQEGLAVYNEQFF. CDR3 bases: TGTGTTAGCAGCCAAGAAGGGCTAGCGGTTTACAATGAGCAGTTCTTC.

The chain links TRBV18 to TRBJ1-1, with a weak D call TRBD1 (5 bases). Germline V lookup: CDR1 KGHSH, CDR2 LQKENI. The CDR3 contains 13 residues. V dropped 5 bases and J dropped 1 base, with 8 bases sitting between them. The CDR3 is CASSGGENTEAFF. The CDR3 DNA reads as TGTGCCAGCTCAGGGGGGGAGAACACTGAAGCTTTCTTT.

This clonotype is classed as medium-sized (0.01 to 0.1%). The rearrangement joins TRBV3-1 to TRBJ1-2; possibly TRBD1 for D (5 bases). Trimming pared 6 bases from V and 7 bases from J, leaving 15 bases between. The CDR3 totals 13 residues. CDR1 and CDR2 (germline): LGHDT, YNNKEL (reference sequence). The CDR3 region has the DNA TGTGCCAGCAGACGAGGGAACCAGGGTGGCTACACCTTC. This gives the protein CASRRGNQGGYTF.

This clonotype has a handful of counts. V is TRBV18 and J is TRBJ2-3, with D hard to call. The V end was cut by 5 bases, the J end by 2 bases, with 17 bases between. The CDR3 has 16 residues. CDR1 and CDR2 (germline): KGHSH, LQKENI. The CDR3 sequence is CASSTGQATFTDTQYF. The CDR3 DNA reads as TGTGCCAGCTCAACCGGGCAAGCGACCTTCACAGATACGCAGTATTTT. Using reference TRBV18 and TRBJ2-3 for the parts outside the CDR3, the full variable domain is NAGVMQNPRHLVRRRGQEARLRCSPMKGHSHVYWYRQLPEEGLKFMVYLQKENIIDESGMPKERFSAEFPKEGPSILRIQQVVRGDSAAYFCASSTGQATFTDTQYFGPGTRLTVL.

The V call is TRBV19, the J call TRBJ2-1, with 8 nucleotides matching TRBD1. Unmatched junction bases numbered 3, after V lost 4 bases and J lost 10 bases. This CDR3 is built from 12 residues. Germline V lookup: CDR1 LNHDA, CDR2 SQIVND (reference sequence). CDR3 residues: CASSTGGREQFF. CDR3 coding DNA: TGTGCCAGTAGTACAGGGGGCAGAGAGCAGTTCTTC. Complete variable domain (other parts from reference TRBV19 and TRBJ2-1): DGGITQSPKYLFRKEGQNVTLSCEQNLNHDAMYWYRQDPGQGLRLIYYSQIVNDFQKGDIAEGYSVSREKKESFPLTVTSAQKNPTAFYLCASSTGGREQFFGPGTRLTVL.